The next 25 T cell receptor beta chains were all read from a single sample in a study of identical twins (TCRdb year 2016). Receptor amplification or capture employed 5' RACE. Sequencing relied on an Illumina HiSeq 2000. TCRdb reprocessing: public reads trimmed at Q25 with fastp, clones called with MiXCR, in-frame beta chains kept. Identical CDR3 protein sequences are pooled into one entry, listed with their most common genes and DNA. This sample gives approximately 630,000 distinct CDR3 sequences in total; just over 7% of them show up just once. The top ten clones comprise around 1.6% of the sample. A further study also used this sample, focusing on yellow fever vaccine responses in identical twins.

Sample: PBMCs. These receptors all come from a woman between 18 and 29 years old in good health.

This clonotype was observed once. The chain links TRBV28 to TRBJ2-3, with a possible D match to TRBD1 (5 bases). The CDR3 contains 16 residues. Germline V gene sequence: CDR1 MDHEN, CDR2 SYDVKM. V gave up 5 bases and J gave up 0 bases, with 15 bases separating them. The CDR3: CASSPTTEISTDTQYF. The CDR3 coding sequence is TGTGCCAGCAGTCCGACGACAGAGATAAGCACAGATACGCAGTATTTT. The full variable domain, with the rest looked up from reference TRBV28 and TRBJ2-3, is DVKVTQSSRYLVKRTGEKVFLECVQDMDHENMFWYRQDPGLGLRLIYFSYDVKMKEKGDIPEGYSVSREKKERFSLILESASTNQTSMYLCASSPTTEISTDTQYFGPGTRLTVL.

The chain uses TRBV20-1 and TRBJ2-3; TRBD2 is a possible D gene (7 bases). Looked up from germline, CDR1 is DFQATT and CDR2 is SNEGSKA (reference sequence). The CDR3 consists of 15 residues. V was shortened by 0 bases and J by 3 bases, with 13 bases between the two germline ends. This CDR3 is CSARDGGGLTDTQYF. The CDR3 nucleotides are TGCAGTGCTAGAGACGGCGGGGGCCTTACAGATACGCAGTATTTT.

This clonotype has only a few counts. The CDR3 sequence: CASSQELTGAPVSQFF. CDR3 coding DNA: TGCGCCAGCAGCCAAGAACTGACAGGAGCCCCAGTCTCGCAGTTCTTC. This chain uses TRBV4-1 with TRBJ2-1, with a weak D call TRBD1 (6 bases). The CDR3 is 16 amino acids. The germline CDR1 and CDR2 sequences are MGHRA and YSYEKL. V lost 0 bases and J 12 bases, leaving 21 bases between the germline ends.

This clonotype was recorded many times. The chain carries TRBV12-3 or TRBV12-4 and TRBJ2-1; D remains unclear. Trimming stripped 8 bases from V and 8 bases from J, with 10 bases between. CDR3 length: 11 residues. CDR3 nucleotides: TGTGCCAGCCGCTCAGTTGATGAGCAGTTCTTC. Translated: CASRSVDEQFF.

This clonotype turned up a few times. The DNA for the CDR3 is TGTGCCAGCAGTTATAGGGGGGCAAGCACAGATACGCAGTATTTT. It specifies CASSYRGASTDTQYF. This rearrangement joins TRBV27 to TRBJ2-3; D assignment may be TRBD1 or TRBD2 (6 bases each). The V and J ends lost 4 bases and 0 bases respectively, with 11 bases between them. CDR1 is MNHEY and CDR2 is SMNVEV in the germline V gene (reference sequence). The CDR3 is 15 residues long.

Only a few counts were recorded for this clonotype. This sequence joins TRBV6-2 or TRBV6-3 and TRBJ1-3; TRBD1 matches at 7 bases. CDR1 and CDR2 from the germline V gene are MNHEY and SVGEGT. V lost 2 bases to trimming and J lost 0 bases; unmatched junction nucleotides: 7. CDR3 length: 17 amino acids. The CDR3 DNA reads as TGTGCCAGCAGTTACGACCAGGGGGTTCTCTCTGGAAACACCATATATTTT. This encodes CASSYDQGVLSGNTIYF.

CDR3 coding DNA: TGTGCCAGCAGCGCCCCCCCTCCGACGACCACAGATACGCAGTATTTT. Translating gives CASSAPPPTTTDTQYF. This rearrangement joins TRBV5-4 to TRBJ2-3; D is unclear. Trimming cost V 4 bases and J 2 bases, with 17 bases left between them. The germline V gene has CDR1 SGHNT and CDR2 YYREEE (reference sequence). CDR3 length equals 16 residues.

This clonotype was detected many times. The chain is built from TRBV29-1 and TRBJ2-3, with D perhaps TRBD2 (5 bases). The CDR3 sequence is 13 residues long. Trimming stripped 8 bases from V and 2 bases from J, with 14 bases between. Germline CDR1 SQVTM, CDR2 ANQGSEA. CDR3 sequence (DNA): TGCAGCACCGAGGGAGCCAACACAGATACGCAGTATTTT. Translation gives CSTEGANTDTQYF.

The chain links TRBV24-1 to TRBJ2-7; unclear D gene. Trimming removed 4 bases from V and 2 bases from J, with 8 bases in between. Germline CDR1 KGHDR, CDR2 SFDVKD. This CDR3 contains 13 residues. CDR3 sequence (DNA): TGTGCCACCAGTGACCCGGACGCCTACGAGCAGTACTTC. Its translation is CATSDPDAYEQYF.

This clonotype was recorded at least ten times. The junction shows a germline mismatch at one end, possibly a read error. This chain connects TRBV29-1 to TRBJ2-1; D is tentatively TRBD1 or TRBD2 (5 bases each). The CDR3 loop spans 11 amino acids. Germline CDR1 and CDR2: SQVTM and ANQGSEA. CDR3 bases: TGCAGCGCTGAAAGGGACCTCGAGCAGTTCTTC. Encoded protein: CSAERDLEQFF.

V is TRBV7-3 and J is TRBJ2-6, with 9 bases that match TRBD1. The J segment lost 0 bases and the V segment lost 1 base, leaving 13 bases of the junction unmatched. CDR3 length equals 21 residues. Germline V gene data show CDR1 as SGHTA and CDR2 as FQGTGA. CDR3 nucleotide sequence: TGTGCCAGCAGCTTAAGAGGGTATAAACAGGGGGCCGGCTCTGGGGCCAACGTCCTGACTTTC. Protein sequence: CASSLRGYKQGAGSGANVLTF.

At least ten counts were recorded for this clonotype. The genes are TRBV6-2 or TRBV6-3 and TRBJ2-4, with a tentative D call TRBD1 (6 bases). Germline CDR1 is MNHEY and CDR2 is SVGEGT. Trimming cost V 5 bases and J 7 bases, with 12 bases left between them. The CDR3 is 13 amino acids. CDR3 DNA: TGTGCCAGCAGTCCCCATGGACAGAACATTCAGTACTTC. Translation gives CASSPHGQNIQYF.

This clonotype was detected ten times or more. The chain combines TRBV24-1 with TRBJ2-1; 7 bases agree with TRBD2. J lost 7 bases, V lost 5 bases, and 7 bases had no gene match. The CDR3 length is 14 residues. Germline V gene sequence: CDR1 KGHDR, CDR2 SFDVKD. The CDR3 sequence is CATSGAGVRNEQFF. CDR3 nucleotide sequence: TGTGCCACCAGTGGTGCGGGAGTAAGGAATGAGCAGTTCTTC.

The sample holds a few counts of this clonotype. The chain combines TRBV19 with TRBJ2-2, with 7 bases identical to TRBD1. This CDR3 spans 15 amino acids. The junction had 8 bases not matched to a gene; V was cut back by 6 bases and J by 4 bases. Germline V gene data show CDR1 as LNHDA and CDR2 as SQIVND (reference sequence). CDR3 nucleotides: TGTGCCAGTAGGGCCGGGACAGCAGTCACCGGGGAGCTGTTTTTT. Its translation is CASRAGTAVTGELFF. The whole variable domain, filled in from reference TRBV19 and TRBJ2-2, reads DGGITQSPKYLFRKEGQNVTLSCEQNLNHDAMYWYRQDPGQGLRLIYYSQIVNDFQKGDIAEGYSVSREKKESFPLTVTSAQKNPTAFYLCASRAGTAVTGELFFGEGSRLTVL.

V is TRBV6-1 and J is TRBJ2-5; TRBD1 might be the D (6 bases). This CDR3 is 17 amino acids long. V was cut by 4 bases and J by 1 base, with 19 bases left in between. Germline V CDR1 and CDR2: MNHNS, SASEGT. The CDR3 nucleotides read TGTGCCAGCAGTGCCACCCGGGACACAATTTTCCAAGAGACCCAGTACTTC. It is translated as CASSATRDTIFQETQYF.

This clonotype was recorded many times. The J gene is TRBJ2-3, the V gene TRBV24-1; the D is unclear. The V end was cut by 4 bases, the J end by 2 bases, with 12 bases between. In germline, CDR1 is KGHDR, CDR2 SFDVKD. This CDR3 has 15 residues. This chain's CDR3 is CATSDPSQYTDTQYF. The CDR3 DNA follows: TGTGCCACCAGTGACCCGAGTCAGTACACAGATACGCAGTATTTT.

The chain combines TRBV9 with TRBJ1-4; TRBD1 matches at 7 bases. Unmatched junction bases numbered 7, after V lost 4 bases and J lost 4 bases. This CDR3 has 15 residues. Germline lookup yields CDR1 SGDLS and CDR2 YYNGEE. The CDR3 protein is CASSPRDRSNEKLFF. CDR3 in DNA: TGTGCCAGCAGCCCCCGGGACAGAAGTAATGAAAAACTGTTTTTT. Complete variable domain (other parts from reference TRBV9 and TRBJ1-4): DSGVTQTPKHLITATGQRVTLRCSPRSGDLSVYWYQQSLDQGLQFLIQYYNGEERAKGNILERFSAQQFPDLHSELNLSSLELGDSALYFCASSPRDRSNEKLFFGSGTQLSVL.

This clonotype came up many times. The rearrangement links TRBV3-1 to TRBJ2-7, with D tentatively TRBD1 (5 bases). Per germline, CDR1 LGHDT and CDR2 YNNKEL (reference sequence). The CDR3 runs to 15 residues. Trimming pared 1 base from V and 6 bases from J, leaving 16 bases between. The CDR3 DNA reads TGTGCCAGCAGCCAAGGGGGCAGGACAAATGGCGAGCAGTACTTC. It translates to CASSQGGRTNGEQYF.

V gene TRBV5-1 combines with J gene TRBJ2-2, with D maybe TRBD2 (5 bases). Germline V gives CDR1 SGHRS, CDR2 YFSETQ. The CDR3 totals 15 residues. V lost 0 bases and J 5 bases, leaving 11 bases between the germline ends. The CDR3 region has the DNA TGCGCCAGCAGCTTGGATGGGGAGCGGACCGGGGAGCTGTTTTTT. It encodes CASSLDGERTGELFF.

This clonotype was seen at least ten times. This sequence joins TRBV14 and TRBJ1-4; D uncertain. V lost 2 bases to trimming and J lost 0 bases, with 10 bases between them. Per germline, CDR1 SGHDN and CDR2 FVKESK. This CDR3 is 16 amino acids long. DNA of the CDR3: TGTGCCAGCAGCCAAAGACTAGGGACAACTAATGAAAAACTGTTTTTT. Translated: CASSQRLGTTNEKLFF.

This clonotype was found many times. The chain has TRBV12-3 or TRBV12-4 and TRBJ1-1, with 7 bases lining up with TRBD1. Germline trimming cut 4 bases from V and 3 bases from J; bases unmatched to any gene: 5. The CDR3 loop spans 14 amino acids. The CDR3 region has the DNA TGTGCCAGCAGTTGGGACAGTGCTCACACTGAAGCTTTCTTT. This codes for CASSWDSAHTEAFF.

In its sample, this clonotype was seen many times. The V call is TRBV7-9, the J call TRBJ1-2, with D possibly TRBD1 on 5 matching bases. Germline CDR1 SEHNR, CDR2 FQNEAQ (reference sequence). The V gene lost 5 bases and the J gene lost 4 bases, with 17 bases spanning the gap. CDR3 size: 15 residues. The CDR3 nucleotides read TGTGCCAGCAGCCCCCATCGGGGGAGACCCTATGGCTACACCTTC. This encodes CASSPHRGRPYGYTF.

At least ten counts were recorded for this clonotype. The genes are TRBV9 and TRBJ2-1; 7 bases map to TRBD1. The ends lost 0 bases at V and 3 bases at J; junction bases unmatched: 3. This CDR3 has 15 residues. Germline assignment: CDR1 SGDLS and CDR2 YYNGEE. The CDR3 reads CASSVAQGVYNEQFF. The DNA of the CDR3 is TGTGCCAGCAGCGTAGCGCAGGGGGTCTACAATGAGCAGTTCTTC.

This clonotype was observed at least ten times. This chain connects TRBV21-1 to TRBJ1-4. TRBV21-1 is a pseudogene segment. CDR3 size: 15 residues. CDR3 in amino acids: CASTAGDPANEKLFF. CDR3 DNA sequence: TGTGCCAGCACGGCGGGTGATCCAGCTAATGAAAAACTGTTTTTT.

CDR3 in DNA: TGCAGCGTTGAGGCCGGGTCTTCACTGCAAGTCCATGAGCAGTTCTTC. Its protein product is CSVEAGSSLQVHEQFF. This rearrangement joins TRBV29-1 to TRBJ2-1; D uncertain. Trimming took off 3 bases at V and 8 bases at J, with 23 bases between the two ends. There are 16 residues in the CDR3. Germline V gives CDR1 SQVTM, CDR2 ANQGSEA.